This TCR beta chain is from a study of blood T cell repertoires in COVID-19 (dated by TCRdb to between 2020 and 2021). With respect to the entire study: Samples from collaborators originated in the United States, Italy and Spain and spanned both the acute and convalescent phases of COVID-19. Where HLA class I and class II types were available, the types were taken from metadata supplied by the sample provider, not from assay-based typing. The prospective study material was composed of cDNA or gDNA derived from T cells, B-cell-depleted T cells, or PBMCs. The sample metadata nearly always contained a de-identified subject ID, COVID-19 status, age in years and sex. Subjects who had been exposed to COVID-19, were actively infected with it, or had recovered from it provided the deeply sampled blood TCRbeta repertoires that made up the dataset. The repertoires were released in a freely available public database meant as a resource for research on the immune response to SARS-CoV-2. Samples were obtained from the ongoing ImmuneRACE study (first 160 participants) and from approximately 1,200 subjects provided by 6 global collaborators. What the research found in general, with its limitations: How much clinical and demographic metadata was included differed by source and by participant, and the metadata was provided uncurated.

CDR1 and CDR2 are drawn from the germline V gene: ENHRY, SYGVKD. The CDR3, from cysteine to phenylalanine, totals 13 residues. Left in the record is the CDR3 DNA by itself, 39 bases read in frame from the first base. V lost 10 bases and J lost 4 bases, and the count of bases not matched to a germline gene is 7. TCRbeta CDR3 regions were amplified from genomic DNA using the immunoSEQ Assay, a bias-controlled multiplex PCR. The source study handled its data this way. The number of nucleated cells in each sample was estimated by amplification of reference gene primers within the assay. To quantify the absolute abundance of each unique TCRbeta CDR3 rearrangement, sequence reads were collapsed and filtered. For each sample, productive Simpson clonality was calculated as the square root of Simpson's diversity index over productive rearrangements. TCRdb limited this immuneACCESS table to in-frame rearrangements with V and J called. A share of clones is missing; checked studies link under half to unresolved V genes, and the rest is unexplained. The V and J calls and clone size were taken over from that table, and D and trimming were inferred from the DNA. The sample includes roughly 64,000 clones, with 70% to 90% observed a single time. Roughly 3.2% of the sample comes from the top ten.

Collaborating institutions collected whole blood in K2EDTA tubes following their own protocols. For TCRbeta analysis, collaborators shipped samples in one of three forms: frozen whole blood, isolated PBMCs, or DNA extracted from either of those sample types. Comments on this clone: It has no known antigen specificity. Base quality data are lacking; no much larger clone is found one base away.

The sequencing sample was made of peripheral blood. This chain is built from TRBV10-3 and TRBJ2-7, with 10 middle bases fitting TRBD2. The TCR was taken from a man aged 50 to 60 with active COVID-19. The CDR3 here reads CATLAGDGYEQYF. The DNA reads TGTGCCACGCTAGCGGGGGACGGGTACGAGCAGTACTTC.